The 3 T cell receptor beta chains below come from one sample, sequenced in a study of blood T cells in healthy people across ages. A J-beta primer mix and a sample-barcoded 5' primer were used in a second PCR of roughly 6 to 11 cycles. TCRdb called the 5' RACE reads again in MiXCR, with one record for every CDR3 protein. This table has 1.5 million to 2 million distinct CDR3 sequences, 28% appearing once. Sequenced: blood. These receptors came from a woman aged 25-40 years in good health.

This clonotype came up many times. The chain couples TRBV10-3 to TRBJ2-7; 7 bases agree with TRBD1. V trimming: 6 bases; J trimming: 5 bases; junction bases outside the gene matches: 10. The CDR3 loop spans 14 amino acids. Germline V gene lookup returns CDR1 ENHRY and CDR2 SYGVKD. CDR3 sequence: CAIRDRINLDEQYF. In nucleotides, the CDR3 is TGTGCCATCAGGGACAGGATCAATCTCGACGAGCAGTACTTC.

The sample holds a few counts of this clonotype. The genes are TRBV4-2 and TRBJ2-7; 11 positions match TRBD1. Looked up from germline, CDR1 is LGHNA and CDR2 is YNFKEQ. The CDR3 has 18 amino acids. J lost 0 bases, V lost 3 bases, and 10 bases had no gene match. The CDR3 region is CASSQGLSGQGASYEQYF. For the CDR3, the DNA is TGTGCCAGCAGCCAGGGACTTTCAGGACAGGGGGCCTCCTACGAGCAGTACTTC.

In DNA, the CDR3 is TGTGCCATCAGTGACGATCTAAATCAGCCCCAGCATTTT. Residues: CAISDDLNQPQHF. The V call is TRBV10-3, the J call TRBJ1-5; D is uncertain. V lost 3 bases, J lost 4 bases, and 7 bases lay in between. The V gene's germline CDR1 is ENHRY and CDR2 SYGVKD. The CDR3 sequence is 13 residues long.